One T cell receptor (beta chain) is described in this entry. The source of the sample is a study of blood T cell repertoires in COVID-19. As for the study in general: Acute and convalescent COVID-19 specimens originated in the United States, Italy and Spain. In each case, the material was cDNA or gDNA derived from T cells, B-cell-depleted T cells, or PBMCs.

Per the original data handling: Estimation of nucleated cell counts was performed using reference gene primer amplification. Using immunoSEQ multiplex PCR, the repertoire was profiled, and TCRdb retains in-frame clones only, with some absent. V and J calls plus clone size are reproduced from that table; the DNA served to infer D and trimming. Of around 60,000 clones listed, roughly four fifths were seen once; the top ten hold approximately 15%. The length of the CDR3 is 16 residues. The V end lost 4 bases, the J end lost 4 bases, and 19 bases lay between the germline ends. CDR1 and CDR2 (germline): KGHSH, LQKENI.

The chain combines TRBV18 with TRBJ1-2, with a possible D match to TRBD1 (5 bases). The specimen sequenced was peripheral blood. The receptor was isolated from a man at least 80 years old with acute or convalescent COVID-19. For the CDR3, the DNA is TGTGCCAGCTCACAGCAGCGGGGGAGAGAAACCTATGGCTACACCTTC. Amino acid sequence: CASSQQRGRETYGYTF.